Each of the 2 T cell receptor beta chains below was sequenced from the same sample in a study of shared clonotypes between healthy human individuals. TCRdb's copy holds only in-frame clones and misses some; the assay was immunoSEQ multiplex PCR. The sample comprises some 2,000,000 clones, approximately 95% of which are singletons, and 0.13% rests with the top ten. Sequenced sample: naive CD4+ T cells sorted from blood. Subset: CD45RA+ positively selected. The receptors shown here come from a man aged 18 to 29 in good health.

The rearrangement joins TRBV5-1 to TRBJ2-5, with D possibly being TRBD1 or TRBD2 (5 bases each). V was shortened by 0 bases and J by 4 bases, with 13 bases between the two germline ends. The CDR3 is 15 residues long. Germline CDR1 reads SGHRS; CDR2 reads YFSETQ. Here the CDR3 reads CASSLGSGPVETQYF. The CDR3 DNA sequence: TGCGCCAGCAGCTTGGGGTCGGGGCCCGTAGAGACCCAGTACTTC.

This clone turned up a few times. The CDR3 region is CASVNGQSSYEQYF. CDR3 nucleotides: TGCGCCAGCGTCAACGGACAGAGCTCCTACGAGCAGTACTTC. The chain couples TRBV23-1 to TRBJ2-7, with D possibly being TRBD1 (6 bases). TRBV23-1 is an ORF, with its function uncertain. This CDR3 region has 14 residues. The germline V and J ends were trimmed by 8 bases and 0 bases, with 14 bases remaining between them.